The sequence of this TCR beta chain was determined in a study of CD4 T cells in relation to SARS-CoV-2 and coronaviruses. Study-wide results and caveats: Each donor contributed either pre-pandemic or post-infection samples, not both.

Turning to this clone: Its cognate antigen is unknown.

The method was immunoSEQ multiplex PCR; TCRdb's version includes in-frame clones alone and lacks a portion of them. The sample holds some 46,000 clones, around 80% seen once. V gave up 3 bases and J gave up 0 bases; unmatched junction bases: 3. The CDR3 is 15 amino acids. Germline V gene sequence: CDR1 MGHRA, CDR2 YSYEKL. For less than eleven days, 85,000 to 100,000 sorted CD4+ cells grew with T cell-depleted PBMCs and CEF. The chain joins TRBV4-1 to TRBJ2-3; 7 bases match TRBD2. Sequenced: naive CD4+ T cells from PBMCs, cultured in vitro. Subset meaning: naive CD4+ T cells isolated by negative enrichment. This clonotype originated in an adult with COVID-19. This CDR3 is CASSHDSGSTDTQYF. The CDR3 DNA reads as TGCGCCAGCAGCCACGATAGCGGGAGCACAGATACGCAGTATTTT.